This entry is about one T cell receptor beta chain. The CDR3 is made up of 15 amino acids. V dropped 3 bases and J dropped 7 bases, with 16 bases sitting between them. Germline V gives CDR1 SGHNT, CDR2 YENEEA. This record comes from a study of blood T cell repertoires in COVID-19. Assay: immunoSEQ multiplex PCR; the TCRdb copy retains only in-frame clones and omits some. The sample has about 250,000 clones, roughly nine tenths seen once. This chain uses TRBV11-3 with TRBJ2-1; D is possibly TRBD1 (7 bases). The source is a woman aged 55-69 years who had recovered from COVID-19. Sequences were obtained from peripheral blood. The CDR3 region is CASSFRGALRNEQFF. The CDR3 DNA reads as TGTGCCAGCAGCTTCAGGGGGGCCCTCCGGAATGAGCAGTTCTTC.